A single TCR beta chain is shown here with its context. These data originate in a study of CD8 T cells in Susac syndrome. Random hexamers were used to reverse transcribe the RNA input (about 0.5 to 1 ug). Using its own MiXCR run on the immunoSEQ multiplex PCR reads, TCRdb lists one record per CDR3 protein. This table has some 200,000 distinct CDR3 sequences, approximately 94% appearing once. Sequencing input: CD4+ T cells from PBMCs. The TCR originated in a human donor in good health.

CDR3 region: CASSPALGTQETQYF. CDR3 DNA sequence: TGTGCCAGCAGTCCAGCACTAGGGACCCAAGAGACCCAGTACTTC. The rearrangement joins TRBV12-3 or TRBV12-4 to TRBJ2-5; D is tentatively TRBD1 or TRBD2 (5 bases each). Trimming shortened V by 5 bases and J by 1 base, and 14 bases separated the two germline ends. CDR3 size: 15 residues.